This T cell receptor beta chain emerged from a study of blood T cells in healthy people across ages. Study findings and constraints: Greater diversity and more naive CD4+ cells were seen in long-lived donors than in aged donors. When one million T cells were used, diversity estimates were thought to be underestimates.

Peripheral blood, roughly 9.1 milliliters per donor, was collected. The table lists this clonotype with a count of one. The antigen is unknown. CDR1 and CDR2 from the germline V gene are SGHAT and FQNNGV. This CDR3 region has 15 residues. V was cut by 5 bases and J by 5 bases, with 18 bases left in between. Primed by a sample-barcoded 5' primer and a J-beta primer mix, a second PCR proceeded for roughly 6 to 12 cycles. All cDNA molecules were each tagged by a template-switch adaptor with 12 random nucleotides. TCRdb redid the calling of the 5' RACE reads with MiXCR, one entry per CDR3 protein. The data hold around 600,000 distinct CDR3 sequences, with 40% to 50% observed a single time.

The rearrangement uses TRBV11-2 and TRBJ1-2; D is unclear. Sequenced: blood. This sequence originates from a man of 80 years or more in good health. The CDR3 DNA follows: TGTGCCAGCAGCCCCCGCCGGAGTGGGCAGTATGGCTACACCTTC. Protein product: CASSPRRSGQYGYTF.